The entry below gives a single TCR beta chain sequence along with its context. Its target is unknown. The Oncomine TCR Beta short-read assay was what sequenced the DNA obtained from cultured CD4+ T cells. TCRdb re-analysed the PCR reads in MiXCR, keeping a single row per CDR3 protein. Of about 19,000 distinct CDR3 sequences listed, approximately 38% are singletons. The data are from a study of vaccination and CD4 T cells after COVID-19. Study details: Post-vaccination specimens were collected at a median of about 68 days following dose two (range 14 to 241). Controls used CEFX viral epitopes (positive), HIV-1 Nef peptides (negative), or no peptide. Overall study findings and caveats: When vaccine-specific clones from convalescent patients were examined, 304 of 307 were spike mono-reactive.

V shed 1 base and J shed 0 bases, with 6 bases lying between them. The CDR3 is made up of 15 amino acids. The germline V gene encodes CDR1 LGHDT and CDR2 YNNKEL (reference sequence). The treatment is: roughly 11-day PBMC culture with coronavirus spike peptide pools or control peptides (ViraFEST assay). Researchers reported culturing 2 million or so PBMCs per well with 9.5 to 10 IU/ml IL-2 and about 9.3 ug/ml peptide pools. The clonotype comes from a human donor with COVID-19. V and J are TRBV3-1 and TRBJ2-2; unclear D gene. The sample comprised cultured CD4+ T cells from blood. This chain's CDR3 is CASSQVRTNTGELFF. DNA of the CDR3: TGTGCCAGCAGCCAAGTAAGGACGAACACCGGGGAGCTGTTTTTT.